This T cell receptor (beta chain) was profiled in a study of OX40 agonist ivuxolimab in advanced cancers. Whole-study context: Earlier treatment with anti-PD-1, anti-PD-L1 or anti-CTLA-4 was permitted, and under 50% had received some. Of the patients, three showed partial responses, one with hepatocellular carcinoma and two with cutaneous melanoma.

Assay used: immunoSEQ multiplex PCR; TCRdb lists only in-frame clones, some missing. The repertoire holds tens of thousands of clones, approximately 88% seen once, with more than 0.55% in the top ten. Study-wide findings and caveats: Some patients without response likewise showed low normalized clonal expansion.

Sampled blood was obtained at baseline, cycle 4 day 1, and cycle 7 day 1. This clone was detected a few times. Its antigen is unknown. This CDR3 is also generated by other DNA sequences in the sample. Germline-derived CDR1 and CDR2 are GTSNPN and SVGIG (reference sequence). V lost 4 bases, J lost 4 bases, and 13 bases lay in between. The CDR3 contains 13 residues. The chain joins TRBV30 to TRBJ1-2; D might be TRBD1 (6 bases). The starting material was CD4+ or CD8+ T cells sorted from blood, obtained in a trial of the OX40 agonist ivuxolimab. This TCR was recovered from an adult with an advanced solid tumor such as melanoma, head and neck, liver or kidney cancer. This CDR3 reads CAWTLGRGYGYTF. CDR3 in DNA: TGTGCCTGGACCCTTGGCAGGGGCTATGGCTACACCTTC.